This T cell receptor beta chain came from a study of human T cells and chemical hapten exposure. Study-wide context: The study patch tested 0.01% DPC on the upper back and read results at 6 days. Study-level findings and limits: Controls had significantly fewer large CDR3 similarity clusters than were formed by expanded TCRs. Sensitization with DPC brought no change to TCRs above 1 in 1000 in frequency.

There are many counts of this clonotype. The antigen remains unidentified. The CDR3 loop spans 18 amino acids. V dropped 0 bases and J dropped 0 bases, with 12 bases sitting between them. Germline V lookup: CDR1 MGHRA, CDR2 YSYEKL. MiXCR, run by TCRdb on the RACE reads, gives a single entry per CDR3 protein. The repertoire holds approximately 80,000 distinct CDR3 sequences, with approximately 8% as singletons. Time point given: patch test 1, 2 weeks after DPC sensitization. The treatment denotes: therapeutic diphenylcyclopropenone sensitization with weekly scalp DPC. The study drew its donors from alopecia patients who were 18 to 70 years old and suitable for DPC.

The receptor's source is a young woman with alopecia areata. Some clones in this sample may be carry-over from other donors' samples. The material sequenced was whole blood, taken in connection with sensitization to the hapten diphenylcyclopropenone (DPC). The chain couples TRBV4-1 to TRBJ2-6; D ambiguous. As DNA, the CDR3 is TGCGCCAGCAGCCAAGATCCCCCCCCTTTCTCTGGGGCCAACGTCCTGACTTTC. It specifies CASSQDPPPFSGANVLTF.